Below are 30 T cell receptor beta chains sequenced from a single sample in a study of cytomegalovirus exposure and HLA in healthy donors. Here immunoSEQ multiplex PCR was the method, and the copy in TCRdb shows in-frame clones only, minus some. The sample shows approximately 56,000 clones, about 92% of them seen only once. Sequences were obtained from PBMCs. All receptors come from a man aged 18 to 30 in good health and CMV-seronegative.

The CDR3 reads CASSHPPKTGGEQFF. DNA of the CDR3: TGTGCCAGCAGTCATCCCCCAAAGACAGGGGGCGAGCAGTTCTTC. The rearrangement uses TRBV6-5 and TRBJ2-1, with 10 bases fitting TRBD1. Germline loops: CDR1 MNHEY, CDR2 SVGAGI. Germline trimming cut 5 bases from V and 10 bases from J; bases unmatched to any gene: 11. The CDR3 is 15 residues long.

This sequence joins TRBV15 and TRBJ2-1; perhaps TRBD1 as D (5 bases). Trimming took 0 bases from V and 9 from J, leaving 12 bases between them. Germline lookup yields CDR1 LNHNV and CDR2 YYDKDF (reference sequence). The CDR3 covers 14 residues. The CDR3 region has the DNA TGTGCCACCAGCAGAGATTTGGGGCTGTTTGAGCAGTTCTTC. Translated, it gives CATSRDLGLFEQFF.

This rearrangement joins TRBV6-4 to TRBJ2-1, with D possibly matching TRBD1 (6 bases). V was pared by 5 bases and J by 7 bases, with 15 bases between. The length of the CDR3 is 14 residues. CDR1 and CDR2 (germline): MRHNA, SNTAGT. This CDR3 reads CASSNGTQGNEQFF. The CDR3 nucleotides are TGTGCCAGCAGTAATGGGACACAGGGTAATGAGCAGTTCTTC.

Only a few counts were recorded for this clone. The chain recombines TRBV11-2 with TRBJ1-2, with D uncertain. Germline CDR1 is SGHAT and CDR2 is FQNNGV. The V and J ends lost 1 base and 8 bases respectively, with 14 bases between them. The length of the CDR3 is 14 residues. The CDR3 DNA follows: TGTGCCAGCAGCTTAGGTAGAAACGAGGTCGGCTACACCTTC. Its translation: CASSLGRNEVGYTF. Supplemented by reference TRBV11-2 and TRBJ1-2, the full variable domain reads EAGVAQSPRYKIIEKRQSVAFWCNPISGHATLYWYQQILGQGPKLLIQFQNNGVVDDSQLPKDRFSAERLKGVDSTLKIQPAKLEDSAVYLCASSLGRNEVGYTFGSGTRLTVV.

The CDR3 DNA reads TGTGCCAGCAGTTTTCCAGCCTACGAGCAGTACTTC. The encoded protein is CASSFPAYEQYF. V and J are TRBV28 and TRBJ2-7; D is unresolved. The germline V and J ends were trimmed by 3 bases and 2 bases, with 5 bases remaining between them. This CDR3 region has 12 residues. CDR1 and CDR2 (germline): MDHEN, SYDVKM. Complete variable domain (other parts from reference TRBV28 and TRBJ2-7): DVKVTQSSRYLVKRTGEKVFLECVQDMDHENMFWYRQDPGLGLRLIYFSYDVKMKEKGDIPEGYSVSREKKERFSLILESASTNQTSMYLCASSFPAYEQYFGPGTRLTVT.

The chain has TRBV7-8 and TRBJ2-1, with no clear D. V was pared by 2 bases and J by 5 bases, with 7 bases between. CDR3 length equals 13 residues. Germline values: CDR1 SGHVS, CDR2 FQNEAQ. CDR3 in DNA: TGTGCCAGCAGCTTAATAGGAGACAATGAGCAGTTCTTC. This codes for CASSLIGDNEQFF. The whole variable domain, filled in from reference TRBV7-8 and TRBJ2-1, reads GAGVSQSPRYKVAKRGQDVALRCDPISGHVSLFWYQQALGQGPEFLTYFQNEAQLDKSGLPSDRFFAERPEGSVSTLKIQRTQQEDSAVYLCASSLIGDNEQFFGPGTRLTVL.

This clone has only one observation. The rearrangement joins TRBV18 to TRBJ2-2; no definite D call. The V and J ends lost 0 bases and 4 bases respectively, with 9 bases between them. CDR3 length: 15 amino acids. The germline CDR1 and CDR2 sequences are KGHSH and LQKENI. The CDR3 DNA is TGTGCCAGCTCACCACCGGTTATCAGCACCGGGGAGCTGTTTTTT. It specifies CASSPPVISTGELFF. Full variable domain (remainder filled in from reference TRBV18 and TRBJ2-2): NAGVMQNPRHLVRRRGQEARLRCSPMKGHSHVYWYRQLPEEGLKFMVYLQKENIIDESGMPKERFSAEFPKEGPSILRIQQVVRGDSAAYFCASSPPVISTGELFFGEGSRLTVL.

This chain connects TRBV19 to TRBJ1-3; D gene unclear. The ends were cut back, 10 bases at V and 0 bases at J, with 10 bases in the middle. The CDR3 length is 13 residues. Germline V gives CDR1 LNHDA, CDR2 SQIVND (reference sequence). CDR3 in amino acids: CATYDISGNTIYF. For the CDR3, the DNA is TGTGCCACCTATGACATCTCTGGAAACACCATATATTTT. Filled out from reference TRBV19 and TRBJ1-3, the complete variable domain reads DGGITQSPKYLFRKEGQNVTLSCEQNLNHDAMYWYRQDPGQGLRLIYYSQIVNDFQKGDIAEGYSVSREKKESFPLTVTSAQKNPTAFYLCATYDISGNTIYFGEGSWLTVV.

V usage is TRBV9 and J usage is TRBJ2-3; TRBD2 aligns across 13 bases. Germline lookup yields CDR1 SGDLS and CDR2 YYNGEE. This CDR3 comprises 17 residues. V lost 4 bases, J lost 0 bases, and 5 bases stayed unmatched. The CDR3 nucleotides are TGTGCCAGCAGCTTTCGGACTAGCGGGGGTAGCACAGATACGCAGTATTTT. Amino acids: CASSFRTSGGSTDTQYF.

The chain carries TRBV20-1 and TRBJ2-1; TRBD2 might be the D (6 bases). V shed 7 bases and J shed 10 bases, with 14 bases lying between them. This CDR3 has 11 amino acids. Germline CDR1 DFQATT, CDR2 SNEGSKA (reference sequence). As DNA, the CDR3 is TGCAGTGGCCGACTAGTCTTGGAGCAGTTCTTC. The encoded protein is CSGRLVLEQFF.

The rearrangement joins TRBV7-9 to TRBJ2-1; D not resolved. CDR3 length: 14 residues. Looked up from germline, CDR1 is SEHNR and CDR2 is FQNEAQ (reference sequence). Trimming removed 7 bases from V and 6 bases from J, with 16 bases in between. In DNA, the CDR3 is TGTGCCAGCACCCCATCTTACAGCCTCAATGAGCAGTTCTTC. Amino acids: CASTPSYSLNEQFF.

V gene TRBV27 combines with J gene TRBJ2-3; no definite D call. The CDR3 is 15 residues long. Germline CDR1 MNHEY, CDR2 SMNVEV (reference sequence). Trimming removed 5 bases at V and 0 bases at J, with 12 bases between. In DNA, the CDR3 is TGTGCCAGCAGTGGATCGGAGACTAGCACAGATACGCAGTATTTT. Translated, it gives CASSGSETSTDTQYF.

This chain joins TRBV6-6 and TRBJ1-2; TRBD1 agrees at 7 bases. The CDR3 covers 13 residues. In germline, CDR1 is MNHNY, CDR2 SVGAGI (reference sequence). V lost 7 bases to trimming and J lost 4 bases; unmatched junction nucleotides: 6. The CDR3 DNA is TGTGCCAGCACCCTGACAGGGACCTATGGCTACACCTTC. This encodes CASTLTGTYGYTF.

This CDR3 reads CASSPRRGNTEAFF. In DNA, the CDR3 is TGTGCCAGCAGTCCCCGGCGAGGGAACACTGAAGCTTTCTTT. The chain is built from TRBV6-5 and TRBJ1-1; the D is unclear. Between the trimmed V and J ends, which lost 5 bases and 1 base, there was a span of 11 bases. Germline assignment: CDR1 MNHEY and CDR2 SVGAGI. CDR3 length equals 14 residues.

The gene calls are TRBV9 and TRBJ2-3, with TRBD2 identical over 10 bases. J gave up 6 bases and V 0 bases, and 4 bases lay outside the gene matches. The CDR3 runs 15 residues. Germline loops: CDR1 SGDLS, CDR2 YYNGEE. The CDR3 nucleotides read TGTGCCAGCAGCGTAGGGGCTAGCGGGAGCGATACGCAGTATTTT. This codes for CASSVGASGSDTQYF.

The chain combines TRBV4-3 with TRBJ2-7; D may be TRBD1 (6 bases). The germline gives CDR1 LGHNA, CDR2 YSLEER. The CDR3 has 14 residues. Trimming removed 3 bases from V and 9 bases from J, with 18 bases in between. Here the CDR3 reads CASSQIPGQRRQYF. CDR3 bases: TGCGCCAGCAGCCAGATACCAGGACAGAGGCGGCAGTACTTC.

For the CDR3, the DNA is TGCGCCAGCAGTGCGGCCAGCGGGCAAGAGACCCAGTACTTC. Translating it yields CASSAASGQETQYF. The rearrangement uses TRBV10-1 and TRBJ2-5; possibly TRBD2 for D (6 bases). This CDR3 is built from 14 residues. Trimming shortened V by 4 bases and J by 2 bases, and 11 bases separated the two germline ends. CDR1 WNHNN and CDR2 SYGVQD come from the germline V gene (reference sequence).

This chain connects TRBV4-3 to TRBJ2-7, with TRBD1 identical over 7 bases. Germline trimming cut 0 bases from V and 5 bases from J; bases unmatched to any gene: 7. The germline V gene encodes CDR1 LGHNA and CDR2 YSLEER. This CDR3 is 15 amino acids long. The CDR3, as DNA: TGCGCCAGCAGCCAAGATCGACAGGGCAGGAACGAGCAGTACTTC. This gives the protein CASSQDRQGRNEQYF.

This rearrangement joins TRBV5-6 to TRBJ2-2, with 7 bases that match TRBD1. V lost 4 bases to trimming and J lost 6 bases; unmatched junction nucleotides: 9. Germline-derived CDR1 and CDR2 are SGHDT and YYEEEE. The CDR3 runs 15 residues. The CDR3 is CASSLPPTGPGELFF. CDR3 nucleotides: TGTGCCAGCAGCCTTCCTCCGACAGGGCCCGGGGAGCTGTTTTTT.

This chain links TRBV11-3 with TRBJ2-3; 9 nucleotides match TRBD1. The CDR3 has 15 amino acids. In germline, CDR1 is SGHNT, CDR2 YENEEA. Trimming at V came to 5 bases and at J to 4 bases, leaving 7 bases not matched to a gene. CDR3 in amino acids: CASSPGQGLADTQYF. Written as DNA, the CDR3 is TGTGCCAGCAGCCCGGGACAGGGACTGGCAGATACGCAGTATTTT.

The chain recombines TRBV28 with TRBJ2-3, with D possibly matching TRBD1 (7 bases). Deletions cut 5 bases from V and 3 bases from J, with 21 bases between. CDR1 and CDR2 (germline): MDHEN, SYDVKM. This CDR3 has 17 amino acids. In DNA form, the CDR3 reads TGTGCCAGCAGTACAGGGGACTTTTCCGGAGGTACAGATACGCAGTATTTT. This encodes CASSTGDFSGGTDTQYF.

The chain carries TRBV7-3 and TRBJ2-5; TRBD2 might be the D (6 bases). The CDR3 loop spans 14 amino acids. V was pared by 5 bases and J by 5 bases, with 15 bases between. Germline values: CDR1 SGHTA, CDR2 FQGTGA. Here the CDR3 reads CASSMGTAWETQYF. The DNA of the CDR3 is TGTGCCAGCAGCATGGGGACTGCCTGGGAGACCCAGTACTTC.

The CDR3 nucleotides read TGTGCCAGTACCAACAGGCACCCCTACGAGCAGTACTTC. Protein sequence: CASTNRHPYEQYF. The chain links TRBV19 to TRBJ2-7; maybe TRBD1 (5 bases). Germline values: CDR1 LNHDA, CDR2 SQIVND (reference sequence). The CDR3 contains 13 residues. Trimming cost V 7 bases and J 2 bases, with 12 bases left between them.

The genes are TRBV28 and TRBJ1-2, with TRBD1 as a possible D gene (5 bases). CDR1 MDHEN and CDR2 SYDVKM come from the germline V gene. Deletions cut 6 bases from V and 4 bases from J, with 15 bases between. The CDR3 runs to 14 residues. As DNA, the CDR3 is TGTGCCAGCAGAACGACAGCCCTCCTCTATGGCTACACCTTC. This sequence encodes CASRTTALLYGYTF.

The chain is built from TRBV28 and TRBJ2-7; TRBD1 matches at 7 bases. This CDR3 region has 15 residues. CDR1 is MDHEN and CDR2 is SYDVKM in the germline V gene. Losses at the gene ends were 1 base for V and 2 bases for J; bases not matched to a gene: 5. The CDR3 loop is CASSLYRGRTYEQYF. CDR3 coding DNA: TGTGCCAGCAGTTTATACAGGGGTAGGACCTACGAGCAGTACTTC. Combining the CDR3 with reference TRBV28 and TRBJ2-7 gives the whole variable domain DVKVTQSSRYLVKRTGEKVFLECVQDMDHENMFWYRQDPGLGLRLIYFSYDVKMKEKGDIPEGYSVSREKKERFSLILESASTNQTSMYLCASSLYRGRTYEQYFGPGTRLTVT.

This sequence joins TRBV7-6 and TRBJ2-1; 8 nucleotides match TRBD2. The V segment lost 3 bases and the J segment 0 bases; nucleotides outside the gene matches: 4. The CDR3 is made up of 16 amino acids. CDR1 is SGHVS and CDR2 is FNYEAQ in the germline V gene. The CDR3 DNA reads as TGTGCCAGCAGCTTCGGGGGGGCCTTCTCCTACAATGAGCAGTTCTTC. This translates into CASSFGGAFSYNEQFF.

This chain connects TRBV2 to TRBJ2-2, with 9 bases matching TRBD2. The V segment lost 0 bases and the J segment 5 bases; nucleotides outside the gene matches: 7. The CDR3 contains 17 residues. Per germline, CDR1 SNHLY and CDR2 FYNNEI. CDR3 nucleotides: TGTGCCAGCAGTGAAGCGCTTAGCGGGGGAGGAACCGGGGAGCTGTTTTTT. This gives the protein CASSEALSGGGTGELFF.

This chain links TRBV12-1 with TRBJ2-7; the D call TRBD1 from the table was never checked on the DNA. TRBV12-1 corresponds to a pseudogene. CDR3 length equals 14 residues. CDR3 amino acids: CASSLGQLDYEQYF. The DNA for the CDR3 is TGTGCCAGCAGCCTCGGACAGCTGGACTACGAGCAGTACTTC.

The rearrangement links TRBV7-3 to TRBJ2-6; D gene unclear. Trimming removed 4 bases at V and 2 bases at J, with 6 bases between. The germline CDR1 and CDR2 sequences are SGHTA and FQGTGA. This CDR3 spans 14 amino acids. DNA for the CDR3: TGTGCCAGCAGCTCAGTACCTGGGGCCAACGTCCTGACTTTC. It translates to CASSSVPGANVLTF.

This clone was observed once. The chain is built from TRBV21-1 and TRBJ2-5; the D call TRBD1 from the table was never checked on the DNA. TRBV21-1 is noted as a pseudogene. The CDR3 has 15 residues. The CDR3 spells CASSWGSEIRETQYF. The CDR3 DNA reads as TGTGCCAGCAGCTGGGGCAGCGAAATACGGGAGACCCAGTACTTC.